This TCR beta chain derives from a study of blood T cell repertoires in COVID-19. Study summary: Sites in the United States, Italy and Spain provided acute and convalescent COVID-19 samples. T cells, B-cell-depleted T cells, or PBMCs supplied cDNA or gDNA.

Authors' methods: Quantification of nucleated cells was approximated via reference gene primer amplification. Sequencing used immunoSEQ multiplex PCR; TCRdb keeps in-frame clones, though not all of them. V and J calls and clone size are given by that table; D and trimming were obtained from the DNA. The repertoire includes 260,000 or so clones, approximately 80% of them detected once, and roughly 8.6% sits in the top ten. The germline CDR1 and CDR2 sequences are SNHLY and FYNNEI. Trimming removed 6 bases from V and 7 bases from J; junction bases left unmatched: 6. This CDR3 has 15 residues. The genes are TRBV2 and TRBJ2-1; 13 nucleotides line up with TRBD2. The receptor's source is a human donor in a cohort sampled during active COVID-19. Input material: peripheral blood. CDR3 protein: CASSVLAGGLNEQFF. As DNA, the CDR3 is TGTGCCAGCAGCGTACTAGCGGGGGGGCTTAATGAGCAGTTCTTC. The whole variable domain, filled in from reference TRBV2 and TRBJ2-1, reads EPEVTQTPSHQVTQMGQEVILRCVPISNHLYFYWYRQILGQKVEFLVSFYNNEISEKSEIFDDQFSVERPDGSNFTLKIRSTKLEDSAMYFCASSVLAGGLNEQFFGPGTRLTVL.